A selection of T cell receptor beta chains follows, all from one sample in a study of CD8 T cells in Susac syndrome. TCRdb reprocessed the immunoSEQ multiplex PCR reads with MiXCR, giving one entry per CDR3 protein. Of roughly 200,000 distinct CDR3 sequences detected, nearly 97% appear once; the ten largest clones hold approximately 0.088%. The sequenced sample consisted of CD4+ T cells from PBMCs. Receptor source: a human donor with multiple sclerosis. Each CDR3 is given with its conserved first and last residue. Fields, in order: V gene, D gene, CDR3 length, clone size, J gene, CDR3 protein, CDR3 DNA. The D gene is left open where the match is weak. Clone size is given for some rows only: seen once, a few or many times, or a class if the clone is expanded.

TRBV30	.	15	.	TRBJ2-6	CAWSVRGYGANVLTF	TGTGCCTGGAGTGTACGGGGATACGGGGCCAACGTCCTGACTTTC
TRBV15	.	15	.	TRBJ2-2	CATEKRATNTGELFF	TGTGCCACCGAGAAGCGGGCCACGAACACCGGGGAGCTGTTTTTT
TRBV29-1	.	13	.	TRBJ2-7	CSVWSDSTGEQYF	TGCAGCGTGTGGTCCGACTCAACGGGGGAGCAGTACTTC
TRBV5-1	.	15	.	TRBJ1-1	CASSPNILQGTEAFF	TGCGCCAGCAGCCCTAACATATTACAGGGTACTGAAGCTTTCTTT
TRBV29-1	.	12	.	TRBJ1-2	CSASLWDYGYTF	TGCAGCGCCTCGTTATGGGACTATGGCTACACCTTC
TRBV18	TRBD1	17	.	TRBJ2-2	CASSPLLTGSGTGELFF	TGTGCCAGCTCACCGCTTTTGACAGGGTCGGGCACCGGGGAGCTGTTTTTT
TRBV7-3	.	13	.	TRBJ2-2	CASSLSGTGELFF	TGTGCCAGCAGCTTATCAGGAACCGGGGAGCTGTTTTTT
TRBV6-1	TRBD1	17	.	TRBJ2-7	CASSDIGQGPPRDEQYF	TGTGCCAGCAGTGACATAGGACAGGGACCGCCGAGGGACGAGCAGTACTTC
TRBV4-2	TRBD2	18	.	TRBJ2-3	CASSQDPPASGGTDTQYF	TGTGCCAGCAGCCAAGACCCACCCGCGAGCGGGGGTACAGATACGCAGTATTTT
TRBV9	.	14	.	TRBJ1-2	CASSVGISLYGYTF	TGTGCCAGCAGCGTAGGAATCAGCCTCTATGGCTACACCTTC
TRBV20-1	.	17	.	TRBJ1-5	CSASPVLGGHSNQPQHF	TGCAGTGCTAGCCCTGTTCTGGGGGGACATAGCAATCAGCCCCAGCATTTT
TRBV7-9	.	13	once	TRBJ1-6	CASSDRQISPLHF	TGTGCCAGCAGCGACCGACAGATTTCACCCCTCCACTTT
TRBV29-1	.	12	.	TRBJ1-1	CSAARANTEAFF	TGCAGCGCCGCAAGGGCTAACACTGAAGCTTTCTTT
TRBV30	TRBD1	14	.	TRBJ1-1	CAWSGQGSGTEAFF	TGTGCCTGGAGTGGACAGGGTTCGGGCACTGAAGCTTTCTTT
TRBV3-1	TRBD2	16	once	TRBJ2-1	CASSLYATGGNNEQFF	TGTGCCAGCAGCCTTTACGCCACGGGGGGGAACAATGAGCAGTTCTTC
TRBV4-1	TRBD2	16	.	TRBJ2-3	CASSLGLAGGIDTQYF	TGCGCCAGCAGCCTTGGACTAGCGGGGGGGATAGATACGCAGTATTTT
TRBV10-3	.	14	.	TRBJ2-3	CAISDRPRADTQYF	TGTGCCATCAGTGACAGGCCCCGGGCAGATACGCAGTATTTT
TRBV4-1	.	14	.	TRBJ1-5	CASSQDPGNQPQHF	TGCGCCAGCAGCCAAGATCCGGGGAATCAGCCCCAGCATTTT
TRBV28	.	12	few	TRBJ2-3	CATSGSTDTQYF	TGTGCCACCTCGGGGAGCACAGATACGCAGTATTTT
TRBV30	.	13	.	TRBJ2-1	CAWNPDSYNEQFF	TGTGCCTGGAACCCAGATTCCTACAATGAGCAGTTCTTC
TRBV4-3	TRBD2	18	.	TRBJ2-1	CASSQGRTSGGPHNEQFF	TGCGCCAGCAGCCAAGGAAGGACTAGCGGGGGTCCCCACAATGAGCAGTTCTTC
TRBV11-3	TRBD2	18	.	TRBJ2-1	CASSLDLMLAGANNEQFF	TGCGCCAGCAGCTTAGATCTCATGCTAGCGGGCGCAAACAATGAGCAGTTCTTC
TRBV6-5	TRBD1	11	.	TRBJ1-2	CASSGQGGYTF	TGTGCCAGCAGTGGACAGGGAGGCTACACCTTC
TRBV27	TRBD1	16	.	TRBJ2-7	CASSLLPQGSSYEQYF	TGTGCCAGCAGTTTACTCCCACAGGGGAGCTCCTACGAGCAGTACTTC
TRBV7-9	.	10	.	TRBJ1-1	CASSLWEAFF	TGTGCCAGCAGCTTATGGGAGGCTTTCTTT
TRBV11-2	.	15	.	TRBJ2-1	CASSLEGGTYNEQFF	TGTGCCAGCAGCTTAGAAGGTGGGACTTACAATGAGCAGTTCTTC
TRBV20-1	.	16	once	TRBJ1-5	CSASGRRRGSNQPQHF	TGCAGTGCTAGCGGCAGGAGGAGAGGTAGCAATCAGCCCCAGCATTTT
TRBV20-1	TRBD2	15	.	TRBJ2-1	CSATTSGGAWNEQFF	TGCAGTGCTACGACTAGCGGGGGGGCTTGGAATGAGCAGTTCTTC
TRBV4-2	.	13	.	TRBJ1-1	CASSQGSRTEAFF	TGTGCCAGCAGCCAAGGGAGTCGGACTGAAGCTTTCTTT
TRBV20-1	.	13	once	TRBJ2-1	CSATGLPSDEQFF	TGCAGTGCTACGGGACTCCCTTCCGATGAGCAGTTCTTC
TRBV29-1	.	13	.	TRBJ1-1	CSVLRGRGTEAFF	TGCAGCGTCCTCAGGGGCCGGGGGACTGAAGCTTTCTTT
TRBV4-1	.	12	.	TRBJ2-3	CASSQVLDTQYF	TGCGCCAGCAGCCAAGTTTTGGATACGCAGTATTTT
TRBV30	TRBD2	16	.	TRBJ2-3	CAWSVASGTRTDTQYF	TGTGCCTGGAGTGTAGCTAGCGGGACGCGCACAGATACGCAGTATTTT
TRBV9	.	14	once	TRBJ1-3	CASSVEPVENTIYF	TGTGCCAGCAGCGTAGAACCAGTCGAAAACACCATATATTTT
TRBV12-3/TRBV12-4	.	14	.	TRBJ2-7	CASSYAGRGHEQYF	TGTGCCAGCAGTTATGCGGGCAGGGGCCACGAGCAGTACTTC
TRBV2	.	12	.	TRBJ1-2	CASSVHGSGYTF	TGTGCCAGCAGTGTCCACGGGTCCGGCTACACCTTC
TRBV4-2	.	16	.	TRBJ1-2	CASSPPADTSDYGYTF	TGTGCCAGCAGCCCCCCCGCGGATACAAGTGACTATGGCTACACCTTC
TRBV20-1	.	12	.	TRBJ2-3	CSARDLLNTQYF	TGCAGTGCTAGAGACCTATTAAATACGCAGTATTTT
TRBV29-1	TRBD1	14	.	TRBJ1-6	CSVGTGGSGSPLHF	TGCAGCGTTGGGACAGGGGGAAGTGGGTCACCCCTCCACTTT
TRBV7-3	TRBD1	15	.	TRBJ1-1	CASSSNPGTGTEAFF	TGTGCCAGCAGCTCAAACCCCGGGACAGGCACTGAAGCTTTCTTT
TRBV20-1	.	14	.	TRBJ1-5	CSATDRSSNQPQHF	TGCAGTGCCACCGACAGAAGTAGCAATCAGCCCCAGCATTTT
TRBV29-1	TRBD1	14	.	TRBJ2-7	CSVSPGTGYYEQYF	TGCAGCGTGTCTCCCGGGACAGGATACTACGAGCAGTACTTC
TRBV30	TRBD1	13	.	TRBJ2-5	CAWSHLTGGTQYF	TGTGCCTGGAGTCATTTGACAGGGGGGACCCAGTACTTC
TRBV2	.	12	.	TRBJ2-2	CASRQGTGELFF	TGTGCCAGCAGGCAGGGAACCGGGGAGCTGTTTTTT